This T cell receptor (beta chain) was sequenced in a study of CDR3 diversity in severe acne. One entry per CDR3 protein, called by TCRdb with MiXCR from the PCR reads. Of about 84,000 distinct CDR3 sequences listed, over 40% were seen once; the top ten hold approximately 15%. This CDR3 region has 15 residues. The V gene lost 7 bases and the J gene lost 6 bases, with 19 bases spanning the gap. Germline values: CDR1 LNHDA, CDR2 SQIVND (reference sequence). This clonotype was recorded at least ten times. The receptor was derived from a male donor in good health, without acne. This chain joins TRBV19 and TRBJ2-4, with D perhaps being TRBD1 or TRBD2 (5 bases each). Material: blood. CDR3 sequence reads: CASTPPGISGNIQYF. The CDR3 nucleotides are TGTGCCAGTACCCCCCCAGGGATCAGCGGAAACATTCAGTACTTC.